The sequence of this T cell receptor beta chain was determined in a study of blood T cell repertoires in COVID-19. Study background: The cDNA or gDNA used as material had been derived from T cells, B-cell-depleted T cells, or PBMCs.

Germline lookup yields CDR1 MNHEY and CDR2 SVGAGI. The CDR3 extends over 12 amino acids. The V end lost 7 bases, the J end lost 2 bases, and 6 bases lay between the germline ends. In the original processing: Amplified reference gene primers provided the basis for estimating nucleated cell counts. Some clones are missing from TCRdb's copy, which holds only in-frame ones; the method was immunoSEQ multiplex PCR. D and trimming were read from the DNA, whereas the V and J calls and clone size are those reported in that table. The data hold some 280,000 clones, with roughly 90% observed a single time. The clonotype originates from a woman aged 40 to 50 who had recovered from COVID-19. Sequencing was carried out using peripheral blood. The chain uses TRBV6-5 and TRBJ1-5; D perhaps matches TRBD1 (6 bases). The CDR3, as DNA: TGTGCCAGCACAGGGGGCAATCAGCCCCAGCATTTT. The encoded protein is CASTGGNQPQHF.